Below, 19 T cell receptor beta chains from the same sample are listed, as sequenced in a study of blood T cell repertoires in COVID-19. The data were produced by immunoSEQ multiplex PCR, yet TCRdb's version contains in-frame clones alone and is incomplete. The top ten hold 3.8% of the sample, which has 95,000 to 150,000 clones, around 81% seen once. Sample: peripheral blood. These TCRs come from a woman between 45 and 60 years old with acute or convalescent COVID-19.

A single count supports this clone. The chain combines TRBV5-1 with TRBJ1-1; D call uncertain. The CDR3 extends over 14 amino acids. Germline V gene data show CDR1 as SGHRS and CDR2 as YFSETQ. The V end was cut by 1 base, the J end by 4 bases, with 11 bases between. CDR3 sequence reads: CASSLSGWATEAFF. The CDR3, as DNA: TGCGCCAGCAGCTTGTCGGGGTGGGCCACTGAAGCTTTCTTT.

V usage is TRBV5-1 and J usage is TRBJ1-1; D might be TRBD1 (5 bases). Trimming stripped 0 bases from V and 5 bases from J, with 11 bases between. The CDR3 runs to 14 residues. Germline V lookup: CDR1 SGHRS, CDR2 YFSETQ. CDR3 nucleotides: TGCGCCAGCAGCTTGGTTTCAGGGCAGACTGAAGCTTTCTTT. Translated, it gives CASSLVSGQTEAFF.

V and J are TRBV10-1 and TRBJ2-1; D perhaps matches TRBD2 (5 bases). CDR1 and CDR2 from the germline V gene are WNHNN and SYGVQD (reference sequence). Trimming cost V 0 bases and J 1 base, with 10 bases left between them. The CDR3 has 16 residues. The CDR3 is CASSESNGVSYNEQFF. CDR3 DNA sequence: TGCGCCAGCAGTGAGTCGAACGGGGTGTCCTACAATGAGCAGTTCTTC.

The chain recombines TRBV9 with TRBJ1-1; a weak D match, TRBD1 (6 bases). Trimming stripped 0 bases from V and 4 bases from J, with 10 bases between. The germline gives CDR1 SGDLS, CDR2 YYNGEE. CDR3 length: 14 amino acids. The CDR3 reads CASSVGGHGTEAFF. CDR3 nucleotide sequence: TGTGCCAGCAGCGTAGGGGGGCATGGCACTGAAGCTTTCTTT.

This clone was recorded only once. J is TRBJ1-5 and V is TRBV5-5, with D possibly matching TRBD1 (5 bases). Trimming shortened V by 4 bases and J by 6 bases, and 17 bases separated the two germline ends. Germline CDR1 and CDR2: SGHKS and YYEKEE (reference sequence). This CDR3 has 15 amino acids. The CDR3 spells CASSTGGAPGQPQHF. The CDR3 DNA follows: TGTGCCAGCAGCACTGGCGGGGCCCCGGGTCAGCCCCAGCATTTT.

The chain has TRBV6-1 and TRBJ2-7, with TRBD2 matching 8 bases. This CDR3 has 15 residues. CDR1 is MNHNS, CDR2 SASEGT, per germline. V dropped 2 bases and J dropped 2; count of bases not matched to a gene: 5. DNA for the CDR3: TGTGCCAGCAGTGAACCGGCGGGAGGCCCCTACGAGCAGTACTTC. Translated, it gives CASSEPAGGPYEQYF.

The chain recombines TRBV20-1 with TRBJ2-1, with TRBD2 matching over 10 bases. Germline V gene data show CDR1 as DFQATT and CDR2 as SNEGSKA (reference sequence). The CDR3 has 15 residues. V shed 3 bases, J shed 5 bases, and the junction held 7 bases outside the gene matches. CDR3: CSASRLAGGNNEQFF. The CDR3, as DNA: TGCAGTGCTAGTAGGTTAGCGGGAGGAAACAATGAGCAGTTCTTC.

This clone was observed a handful of times. The chain recombines TRBV3-1 (or the pseudogene TRBV3-2) with TRBJ2-5; 15 bases line up with TRBD2. The V and J ends lost 4 bases and 7 bases, in that order; junction bases with no gene match: 7. CDR1 and CDR2 (germline): LGHDT, YNNKEL (reference sequence). There are 16 residues in the CDR3. In DNA form, the CDR3 reads TGTGCCAGCAGCCTGGGACTAGCGGGAGGTGGAGGGACCCAGTACTTC. Its protein product is CASSLGLAGGGGTQYF.

The chain joins TRBV20-1 to TRBJ1-1; D not resolved. Germline V lookup: CDR1 DFQATT, CDR2 SNEGSKA (reference sequence). V lost 5 bases and J 4 bases, leaving 8 bases between the germline ends. The CDR3 is 11 amino acids. CDR3 loop: CSAGGSTEAFF. For the CDR3, the DNA is TGCAGTGCTGGAGGGAGCACTGAAGCTTTCTTT.

This clone occurred a few times. The chain couples TRBV6-5 to TRBJ1-3, with D possibly matching TRBD1 (5 bases). In germline, CDR1 is MNHEY, CDR2 SVGAGI. V lost 6 bases and J 2 bases, leaving 14 bases between the germline ends. This CDR3 is built from 15 residues. In DNA form, the CDR3 reads TGTGCCAGCAGACCACCCGCAGGGACTGGAAACACCATATATTTT. This gives the protein CASRPPAGTGNTIYF.

This rearrangement joins TRBV23-1 to TRBJ1-2, with 9 bases matching TRBD1. TRBV23-1 has ORF status, its function being uncertain. The CDR3 runs to 12 residues. Trimming took 11 bases from V and 7 from J; bases not matched to a gene: 8. CDR3 coding DNA: TGCGCCCGGGTAGGGGACAGGGCTGGCTACACCTTC. Protein sequence: CARVGDRAGYTF.

The chain joins TRBV6-5 to TRBJ2-3; D may be TRBD2 (6 bases). The germline V gene encodes CDR1 MNHEY and CDR2 SVGAGI. Trimming took off 11 bases at V and 0 bases at J, with 9 bases between the two ends. The CDR3 extends over 12 amino acids. The CDR3 here is CAGGTSTDTQYF. The CDR3 region has the DNA TGTGCCGGGGGGACTAGCACAGATACGCAGTATTTT.

This clone was found once. The chain links TRBV11-1 to TRBJ2-1; TRBD2 matches 14 bases. V shed 3 bases and J 8 bases; nucleotides not matched to a gene: 3. The CDR3 totals 15 residues. The germline V gene encodes CDR1 SGHAT and CDR2 FQDESV (reference sequence). CDR3 sequence: CASSFGLAGGDEQFF. CDR3 coding DNA: TGTGCCAGCAGCTTCGGACTAGCGGGGGGTGATGAGCAGTTCTTC.

The chain links TRBV5-4 to TRBJ1-1, with TRBD1 identical over 8 bases. From germline, CDR1 is SGHNT and CDR2 YYREEE (reference sequence). This CDR3 spans 18 amino acids. V lost 0 bases, J lost 0 bases, and 10 bases stayed unmatched. The CDR3 protein is CASSLEVRTGHLNTEAFF. In nucleotides, the CDR3 is TGTGCCAGCAGCTTGGAAGTGCGGACAGGGCACCTGAACACTGAAGCTTTCTTT.

This chain uses TRBV2 with TRBJ2-5; D gene ambiguous. The length of the CDR3 is 12 residues. The germline CDR1 and CDR2 sequences are SNHLY and FYNNEI. V lost 6 bases and J lost 0, with 5 bases in between. The CDR3 DNA reads TGTGCCAGCAGCGAGTACCAAGAGACCCAGTACTTC. Protein product: CASSEYQETQYF.

The DNA for the CDR3 is TGTGCCAGCATTAAGGACAGGGAGAACACTGAAGCTTTCTTT. It specifies CASIKDRENTEAFF. The rearrangement joins TRBV2 to TRBJ1-1; the match to TRBD1 covers 8 bases. J was trimmed by 1 base and V by 7 bases; bases with no gene match: 5. Germline CDR1 reads SNHLY; CDR2 reads FYNNEI. The CDR3 consists of 14 residues.

The rearrangement joins TRBV5-1 to TRBJ2-1, with 8 bases matching TRBD2. The junction had 17 bases not matched to a gene; V was cut back by 2 bases and J by 4 bases. CDR1 SGHRS and CDR2 YFSETQ come from the germline V gene. The CDR3 is made up of 19 amino acids. CDR3 nucleotide sequence: TGCGCCAGCAGCTTAAGCCCGATGGGTGGCGGGGGGAATTACAATGAGCAGTTCTTC. Translation: CASSLSPMGGGGNYNEQFF.

This clone was observed a few times. This chain uses TRBV29-1 with TRBJ1-3, with 7 bases that match TRBD1. V shed 4 bases, J shed 4 bases, and the junction held 4 bases outside the gene matches. The CDR3 loop spans 13 amino acids. Germline V gene lookup returns CDR1 SQVTM and CDR2 ANQGSEA. This CDR3 is CSVGDRAGNTIYF. The CDR3 coding sequence is TGCAGCGTTGGCGACAGGGCCGGAAACACCATATATTTT.

V and J are TRBV9 and TRBJ2-2, with 9 positions matching TRBD2. Germline V gives CDR1 SGDLS, CDR2 YYNGEE. Trimming cost V 0 bases and J 4 bases; bases outside gene matches: 1. The CDR3 is made up of 15 amino acids. The DNA for the CDR3 is TGTGCCAGCAGCGTAGGTAGCGGGAGCACCGGGGAGCTGTTTTTT. Protein: CASSVGSGSTGELFF.